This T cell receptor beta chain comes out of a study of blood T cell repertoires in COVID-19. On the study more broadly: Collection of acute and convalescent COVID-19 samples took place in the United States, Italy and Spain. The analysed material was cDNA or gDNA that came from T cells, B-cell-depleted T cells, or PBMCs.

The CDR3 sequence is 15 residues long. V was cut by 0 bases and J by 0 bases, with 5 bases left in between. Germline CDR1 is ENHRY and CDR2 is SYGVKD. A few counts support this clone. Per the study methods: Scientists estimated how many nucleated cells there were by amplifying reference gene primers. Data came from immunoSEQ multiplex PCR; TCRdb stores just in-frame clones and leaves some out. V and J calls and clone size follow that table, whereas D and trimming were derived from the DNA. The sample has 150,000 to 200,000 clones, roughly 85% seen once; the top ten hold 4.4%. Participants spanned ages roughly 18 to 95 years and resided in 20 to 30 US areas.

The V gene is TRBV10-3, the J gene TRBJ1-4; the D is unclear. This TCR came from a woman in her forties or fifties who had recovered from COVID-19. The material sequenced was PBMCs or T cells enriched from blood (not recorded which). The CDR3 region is CAISESASTNEKLFF. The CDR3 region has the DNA TGTGCCATCAGTGAGTCGGCTTCAACTAATGAAAAACTGTTTTTT.